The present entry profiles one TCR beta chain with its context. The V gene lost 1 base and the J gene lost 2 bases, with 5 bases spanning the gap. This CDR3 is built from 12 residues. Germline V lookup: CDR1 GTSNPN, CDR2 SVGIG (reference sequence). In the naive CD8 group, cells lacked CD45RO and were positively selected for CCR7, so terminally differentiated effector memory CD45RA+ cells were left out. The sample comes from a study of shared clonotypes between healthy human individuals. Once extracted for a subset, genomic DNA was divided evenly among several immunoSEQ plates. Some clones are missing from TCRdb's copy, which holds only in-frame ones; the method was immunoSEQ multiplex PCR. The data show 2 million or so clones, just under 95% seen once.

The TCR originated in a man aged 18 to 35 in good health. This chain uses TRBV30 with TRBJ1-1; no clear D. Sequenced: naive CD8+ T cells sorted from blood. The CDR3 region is CAWSDPNTEAFF. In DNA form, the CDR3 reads TGTGCCTGGAGTGACCCCAACACTGAAGCTTTCTTT. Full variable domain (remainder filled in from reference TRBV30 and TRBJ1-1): SQTIHQWPATLVQPVGSPLSLECTVEGTSNPNLYWYRQAAGRGLQLLFYSVGIGQISSEVPQNLSASRPQDRQFILSSKKLLLSDSGFYLCAWSDPNTEAFFGQGTRLTVV.